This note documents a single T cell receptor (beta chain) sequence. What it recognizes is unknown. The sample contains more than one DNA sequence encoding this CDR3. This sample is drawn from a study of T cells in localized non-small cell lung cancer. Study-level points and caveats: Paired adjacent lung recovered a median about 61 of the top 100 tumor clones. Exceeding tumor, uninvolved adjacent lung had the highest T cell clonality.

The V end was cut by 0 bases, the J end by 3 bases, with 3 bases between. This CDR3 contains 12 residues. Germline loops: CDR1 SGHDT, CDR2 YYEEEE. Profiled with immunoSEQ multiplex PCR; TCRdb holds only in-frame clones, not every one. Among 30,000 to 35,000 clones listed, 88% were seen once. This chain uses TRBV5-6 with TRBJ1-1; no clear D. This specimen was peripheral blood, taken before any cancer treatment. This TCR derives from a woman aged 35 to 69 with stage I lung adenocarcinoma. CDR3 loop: CASSLGDTEAFF. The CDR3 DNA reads TGTGCCAGCAGCTTGGGAGACACTGAAGCTTTCTTT.